This T cell receptor (beta chain) was obtained from a study of post-analysis software for immune sequencing data. Findings and caveats of the study: Several TRBV segments, TRBV5-6, TRBV5-1 and TRBV20-1 among them, were found more frequent in patients than controls. Batch-mates among the samples co-clustered strongly by F measure.

Unique molecular identifiers were built into the TCR beta cDNA libraries. The yield from roughly 1 to 10 million T cells was roughly 0.5 million cDNA molecules in total. TCRdb re-called the PCR reads through MiXCR, storing one row per CDR3 protein. The table lists about 680,000 distinct CDR3 sequences, 59% of them singletons. Worth noting for this clonotype: Its antigen is not known.

After removal of 6 bases from V and 2 bases from J, the junction contained 8 bases not matched to a gene. The CDR3 has 15 residues. Source material: blood. The source is a girl aged 2 to 10 with multiple sclerosis. This chain joins TRBV12-3 or TRBV12-4 and TRBJ1-2; TRBD1 aligns across 8 bases. CDR3 sequence (DNA): TGTGCCAGCAGACGATCAGGGGGCGCAAACTATGGCTACACCTTC. As protein: CASRRSGGANYGYTF.